The 17 T cell receptor beta chains below all came from one sample that was sequenced in a study of long-term antiretroviral therapy in people with HIV. Runs used v3.0 of the immunoSEQ assay and were done at survey level. Profiled with immunoSEQ multiplex PCR; TCRdb holds only in-frame clones, not every one. The data hold approximately 13,000 clones, with about three quarters observed a single time. The sequencing used unsorted PBMCs, collected 1.3 years before starting antiretroviral therapy. These receptors originate from a man aged 35 to 55 with HIV.

In DNA, the CDR3 is TGTGCCAGCAGTGCCTCGGGCAATCAGCCCCAGCATTTT. Translation gives CASSASGNQPQHF. The V gene is TRBV27, the J gene TRBJ1-5; D is unclear. Trimming removed 5 bases at V and 2 bases at J, with 7 bases between. Germline V CDR1 and CDR2: MNHEY, SMNVEV (reference sequence). This CDR3 spans 13 amino acids.

In DNA form, the CDR3 reads TGCAGTGCCACCTCGAAGGATACGCAGTATTTT. Protein sequence: CSATSKDTQYF. J is TRBJ2-3 and V is TRBV20-1; D remains unclear. The germline CDR1 and CDR2 sequences are DFQATT and SNEGSKA (reference sequence). The ends were cut back, 6 bases at V and 6 bases at J, with 10 bases in the middle. The CDR3 sequence is 11 residues long.

V gene TRBV29-1 combines with J gene TRBJ1-1; possibly TRBD1 for D (6 bases). The CDR3 has 13 residues. The V end lost 6 bases, the J end lost 5 bases, and 16 bases lay between the germline ends. Germline V gene data show CDR1 as SQVTM and CDR2 as ANQGSEA. The CDR3 sequence is CSVLGEGETEAFF. CDR3 in DNA: TGCAGCGTCTTGGGGGAGGGGGAGACTGAAGCTTTCTTT. The entire variable domain, with the rest obtained from reference TRBV29-1 and TRBJ1-1, is as follows: SAVISQKPSRDICQRGTSLTIQCQVDSQVTMMFWYRQQPGQSLTLIATANQGSEATYESGFVIDKFPISRPNLTFSTLTVSNMSPEDSSIYLCSVLGEGETEAFFGQGTRLTVV.

The rearrangement joins TRBV5-1 to TRBJ2-1, with unresolved D. Germline CDR1 SGHRS, CDR2 YFSETQ. The CDR3 has 15 residues. V was cut by 0 bases and J by 6 bases, with 13 bases left in between. The CDR3 loop reads CASSLEARNINEQFF. DNA of the CDR3: TGCGCCAGCAGCTTGGAGGCAAGAAACATCAATGAGCAGTTCTTC. Looking up the rest from reference TRBV5-1 and TRBJ2-1 gives the full variable domain: KAGVTQTPRYLIKTRGQQVTLSCSPISGHRSVSWYQQTPGQGLQFLFEYFSETQRNKGNFPGRFSGRQFSNSRSEMNVSTLELGDSALYLCASSLEARNINEQFFGPGTRLTVL.

V is TRBV7-3 and J is TRBJ2-3; 8 bases line up with TRBD2. Germline-derived CDR1 and CDR2 are SGHTA and FQGTGA. V shed 3 bases, J shed 5 bases, and the junction held 7 bases outside the gene matches. CDR3 size: 15 residues. The CDR3 DNA is TGTGCCAGCAGCTTGACTAGCGCGATAGGAGATACGCAGTATTTT. Protein: CASSLTSAIGDTQYF.

The V gene is TRBV19, the J gene TRBJ1-1, with D possibly matching TRBD1 (5 bases). V was clipped by 6 bases and J by 6 bases, with 8 bases between them. The CDR3 sequence is 11 residues long. Germline values: CDR1 LNHDA, CDR2 SQIVND (reference sequence). CDR3: CASSGTAEAFF. The CDR3 DNA sequence: TGTGCCAGTAGCGGGACCGCTGAAGCTTTCTTT.

This rearrangement joins TRBV27 to TRBJ2-7; D might be TRBD1 or TRBD2, each matching 5 bases. CDR3 length: 17 residues. The germline gives CDR1 MNHEY, CDR2 SMNVEV (reference sequence). The germline V and J ends were trimmed by 3 bases and 0 bases, with 18 bases remaining between them. The CDR3 region has the DNA TGTGCCAGCAGTTTCCGCCTTGACGGGACCCGCTCCTACGAGCAGTACTTC. Protein product: CASSFRLDGTRSYEQYF.

This clone was picked up a small number of times. The V call is TRBV18, the J call TRBJ2-3, with no clear D. In germline, CDR1 is KGHSH, CDR2 LQKENI. Trimming cost V 2 bases and J 0 bases, with 9 bases left between them. The CDR3 has 15 residues. For the CDR3, the DNA is TGTGCCAGCTCACCATTGGGCGGTAGCACAGATACGCAGTATTTT. This translates into CASSPLGGSTDTQYF.

This clone was found once. The V gene is TRBV10-3, the J gene TRBJ2-7; TRBD2 matches at 7 bases. J gave up 3 bases and V 5 bases, and 4 bases lay outside the gene matches. The CDR3 has 13 residues. Germline CDR1 ENHRY, CDR2 SYGVKD. The CDR3, as DNA: TGTGCCATCAGTTCTCTAGCGGACTACGAGCAGTACTTC. Amino acid sequence: CAISSLADYEQYF.

This chain links TRBV30 with TRBJ1-1, with D possibly matching TRBD1 (5 bases). Germline V gives CDR1 GTSNPN, CDR2 SVGIG (reference sequence). The CDR3 consists of 13 residues. V lost 3 bases to trimming and J lost 3 bases, with 11 bases between them. The CDR3 sequence: CAWSPGGDTEAFF. The CDR3 DNA is TGTGCCTGGAGCCCGGGAGGGGACACTGAAGCTTTCTTT.

This clone showed up just once. The chain carries TRBV7-9 and TRBJ2-2, with 10 bases aligning to TRBD1. Germline CDR1 and CDR2: SEHNR and FQNEAQ (reference sequence). V dropped 4 bases and J dropped 3; count of bases not matched to a gene: 5. This CDR3 region has 16 residues. Here the CDR3 DNA reads TGTGCCAGCAGCTCCCGGACAGGGGGAGACACCGGGGAGCTGTTTTTT. Amino acid sequence: CASSSRTGGDTGELFF.

CDR3 loop: CASSLISSGGNEQFF. DNA of the CDR3: TGCGCCAGCAGCTTGATTTCTAGTGGCGGCAATGAGCAGTTCTTC. V usage is TRBV5-1 and J usage is TRBJ2-1; D not certain. Germline V CDR1 and CDR2: SGHRS, YFSETQ. The CDR3 is 15 amino acids. V gave up 1 base and J gave up 6 bases, with 14 bases separating them.

The chain combines TRBV13 with TRBJ2-5; weak D call: TRBD2 (6 bases). From germline, CDR1 is PRHDT and CDR2 FYEKMQ (reference sequence). The ends were cut back, 3 bases at V and 0 bases at J, with 14 bases in the middle. The CDR3 has 16 amino acids. CDR3 DNA: TGTGCCAGCAGCTTGGGCGGGGAACGGTACCAAGAGACCCAGTACTTC. It is translated as CASSLGGERYQETQYF. The full variable domain, rest sourced from reference TRBV13 and TRBJ2-5, is AAGVIQSPRHLIKEKRETATLKCYPIPRHDTVYWYQQGPGQDPQFLISFYEKMQSDKGSIPDRFSAQQFSDYHSELNMSSLELGDSALYFCASSLGGERYQETQYFGPGTRLLVL.

This rearrangement joins TRBV28 to TRBJ2-2; no reliable D call. V lost 5 bases and J lost 0, with 10 bases in between. Germline values: CDR1 MDHEN, CDR2 SYDVKM. The CDR3 is 15 residues long. The CDR3 bases are TGTGCCAGCAGTCCGGGTGCACCGAACACCGGGGAGCTGTTTTTT. It translates to CASSPGAPNTGELFF.

This clone was counted only a few times. The junction departs from the called germline gene at one end, perhaps through a read error. The chain has TRBV9 and TRBJ1-6, with 11 bases fitting TRBD1. The germline gives CDR1 SGDLS, CDR2 YYNGEE. The CDR3 loop spans 16 amino acids. This CDR3 is CASSGGQGAYNSPLHF. CDR3 bases: TGTGCCAGCAGCGGCGGACAGGGGGCCTACAATTCACCCCTCCACTTT.

The chain recombines TRBV25-1 with TRBJ2-2; D is ambiguous. The CDR3 totals 14 residues. V shed 4 bases and J shed 1 base, with 7 bases lying between them. The germline gives CDR1 MGHDK, CDR2 SYGVNS. CDR3 coding DNA: TGTGCCAGCAGTGGGCGGCTGAACACCGGGGAGCTGTTTTTT. It yields the protein CASSGRLNTGELFF.

The genes are TRBV7-9 and TRBJ1-2; no firm D call. The CDR3 runs 11 residues. CDR1 and CDR2 from the germline V gene are SEHNR and FQNEAQ (reference sequence). V was trimmed by 3 bases and J by 9 bases, leaving 8 bases between them. The CDR3 is CASSLFGSYTF. CDR3 bases: TGTGCCAGCAGCTTGTTCGGAAGCTACACCTTC.